The next 11 T cell receptor gamma chains were all read from a single sample in a study of gamma-delta chains in newborns, infants, children. TCRdb ran CATT on the reads. This table holds about 740 gamma-chain clones, 1.9% found once. The sequencing sample was made of blood. The receptors shown here come from a child who was a newborn, infant or young child, either healthy, febrile or measles-vaccinated (not recorded which).

By its share, this clone is large. The chain recombines TRGV3 with TRGJ1 or TRGJ2. The germline V gene has CDR1 VTNTFY and CDR2 YDVSTARD (reference sequence). V lost 5 bases and J lost 3; bases outside the gene matches: 1. This CDR3 spans 11 amino acids. The CDR3, as DNA: TGTGCCACCTGGGTTTATTATAAGAAACTCTTT. Translating it yields CATWVYYKKLF.

This clone was counted between two and nine times. A far larger clone is one nucleotide away, so this likely arose from a read error. The sample holds other DNA sequences that translate to the same CDR3. The rearrangement joins TRGV4 to TRGJP2. The length of the CDR3 is 15 residues. The germline V gene encodes CDR1 EGSTGY and CDR2 YDSYTSSV. CDR3 in DNA: TGCGCCACCTGGGACCCATATAGTAGTGATTGGATCAAGACGTTT. The encoded protein is CATWDPYSSDWIKTF.

This clone counts as large. The sample contains more than one DNA sequence encoding this CDR3. The V call is TRGV4, the J call TRGJP2. The CDR3 has 14 amino acids. With V trimmed by 0 bases and J by 6 bases, 4 bases remained unmatched. Per germline, CDR1 EGSTGY and CDR2 YDSYTSSV. CDR3 protein: CATWDGVGDWIKTF. Written as DNA, the CDR3 is TGTGCCACCTGGGATGGGGTTGGTGATTGGATCAAGACGTTT.

This clone is judged large. This chain joins TRGV2 and TRGJP1. The trim removed 0 bases at V and 0 bases at J, leaving 10 bases unmatched. Germline V lookup: CDR1 EGSNGY, CDR2 YDSYNSKV. The CDR3 runs to 18 residues. The CDR3 spells CATWDGPSRYTTGWFKIF. The CDR3 DNA follows: TGTGCCACCTGGGACGGGCCTAGTCGATATACCACTGGTTGGTTCAAGATATTT.

In its sample, this clone was seen a few times. This probably arose from a read error, given a far larger clone one base away. This sequence joins TRGV3 and TRGJ1 or TRGJ2. V trimming: 0 bases; J trimming: 14 bases; junction bases outside the gene matches: 7. Germline CDR1 reads VTNTFY; CDR2 reads YDVSTARD (reference sequence). This CDR3 spans 11 amino acids. The chain's CDR3 is CATWDRREELF. In DNA form, the CDR3 reads TGTGCCACCTGGGACAGGCGAGAGGAACTCTTT.

This clone was seen more than once but under ten times. A far larger clone differs by one base, so this is likely a read error. This specimen includes other DNA sequences encoding the same CDR3. This CDR3 is CATWDGSSDWIKTF. The CDR3, as DNA: TGCGCCACCTGGGATGGAAGTAGTGATTGGATCAAGACGTTT. This rearrangement joins TRGV4 to TRGJP2. From germline, CDR1 is EGSTGY and CDR2 YDSYTSSV. The CDR3 totals 14 residues.

In its sample, this clone ranks as large. The rearrangement joins TRGV4 to TRGJ1 or TRGJ2. The germline V gene has CDR1 EGSTGY and CDR2 YDSYTSSV. With V trimmed by 0 bases and J by 3 bases, 5 bases remained unmatched. The CDR3 is 14 residues long. CDR3 loop: CATWDGPRYYKKLF. CDR3 sequence (DNA): TGTGCCACCTGGGATGGGCCGCGTTATTATAAGAAACTCTTT.

Note on this clone: Since a far larger clone is one base different, this is likely a read error. The rearrangement uses TRGV4 and TRGJ1 or TRGJ2. The ends lost 4 bases at V and 7 bases at J; junction bases unmatched: 16. This CDR3 comprises 15 residues. Germline lookup yields CDR1 EGSTGY and CDR2 YDSYTSSV. The CDR3 sequence is CATWEGPRNWYKKLF. The CDR3 DNA reads TGTGCCACCTGGGAAGGGCCTCGGAATTGGTATAAGAAACTCTTT.

Points on this clone: A single base separates this from a much larger clone, so it may be a read error. The V and J genes are TRGV8 and TRGJ1 or TRGJ2. The CDR3 consists of 11 residues. CDR1 and CDR2 from the germline V gene are VENAVY and YDSYNSRV. After removal of 5 bases from V and 8 bases from J, the junction contained 6 bases not matched to a gene. DNA for the CDR3: TGTGCCACCTGGGGTAAAGATAAGAAACTCTTT. The encoded protein is CATWGKDKKLF.

Relative to its sample, this clone is medium-sized (0.01 to 0.1%). This rearrangement joins TRGV4 to TRGJ1 or TRGJ2. Germline values: CDR1 EGSTGY, CDR2 YDSYTSSV. This CDR3 has 14 amino acids. V was pared by 0 bases and J by 3 bases, with 5 bases of the junction left unmatched. As DNA, the CDR3 is TGTGCCACCTGGGATGGGCTGCGTTATTATAAGAAACTCTTT. Translating gives CATWDGLRYYKKLF.

Remarks on this clone: A far larger clone lies a single base away; this is likely a read error. This chain uses TRGV9 with TRGJP1. The germline gives CDR1 GITISATS, CDR2 ISYDGTV (reference sequence). The CDR3 spans 13 residues. V lost 5 bases to trimming and J lost 4 bases; unmatched junction nucleotides: 4. CDR3 DNA: TGTGCCTTGTGGGTTAACACTGGTTGGTTCAAGATATTT. Translation gives CALWVNTGWFKIF.